The 6 T cell receptor beta chains in this list originate from one sample, sequenced in a study of blood T cell repertoires in COVID-19 (dated by TCRdb to the early 2020s). Library generation was performed with the immunoSEQ multiplex PCR assay. TCRdb provides this immuneACCESS table in a form limited to in-frame rearrangements. Some clones are lacking; in checked studies, under half of them reflect an unresolved V gene, and why the rest are absent is not known. The sample table records hundreds of thousands of clones; around nine tenths of these occur just once. In total, the top ten clones hold 10% of the sample. The sample consisted of PBMCs or T cells enriched from blood (not recorded which). The receptor set was obtained from a woman aged 45 to 65 who had recovered from COVID-19.

This chain joins TRBV11-2 and TRBJ2-6; 7 nucleotides match TRBD1. Germline CDR1 reads SGHAT; CDR2 reads FQNNGV. CDR3 length: 16 residues. Trimming took 4 bases from V and 2 from J; bases not matched to a gene: 5. This chain's CDR3 is CASSSWTGPGANVLTF. CDR3 nucleotide sequence: TGTGCCAGCAGCTCCTGGACAGGCCCTGGGGCCAACGTCCTGACTTTC.

CDR3 residues: CASSSCEQYF. The CDR3 bases are TGTGCCAGCAGCTCTTGCGAGCAGTACTTC. This chain connects TRBV7-3 to TRBJ2-7; D is ambiguous. Trimming removed 4 bases at V and 6 bases at J, with 4 bases between. From germline, CDR1 is SGHTA and CDR2 FQGTGA. The CDR3 is made up of 10 amino acids.

The V and J genes are TRBV12-3 or TRBV12-4 and TRBJ1-1; D not certain. V dropped 2 bases and J dropped 2 bases, with 6 bases sitting between them. The CDR3 is 13 residues long. The CDR3 protein is CASSLNRNTEAFF. The CDR3 region has the DNA TGTGCCAGCAGTTTAAACAGAAACACTGAAGCTTTCTTT.

Note on this clone: This sample includes further DNA sequences coding for the same CDR3. V is TRBV2 and J is TRBJ1-5; 7 bases map to TRBD1. The CDR3 is made up of 13 amino acids. The V gene's germline CDR1 is SNHLY and CDR2 FYNNEI. The V segment lost 4 bases and the J segment 4 bases; nucleotides outside the gene matches: 1. The CDR3 loop reads CASSGQGNQPQHF. In DNA form, the CDR3 reads TGTGCCAGCAGTGGACAGGGAAATCAGCCCCAGCATTTT.

The sample holds one count of this clone. This chain connects TRBV3-1 (or the pseudogene TRBV3-2) to TRBJ1-1; 10 bases fit TRBD1. CDR3 length: 15 residues. V shed 3 bases, J shed 11 bases, and the junction held 12 bases outside the gene matches. Germline V gives CDR1 LGHDT, CDR2 YNNKEL (reference sequence). In nucleotides, the CDR3 is TGTGCCAGCAGCCAGGCTGACAGGGGGCACCTTCGGGCTTTCTTT. Its protein product is CASSQADRGHLRAFF.

The chain joins TRBV6-5 to TRBJ1-5; 9 bases map to TRBD1. The ends lost 10 bases at V and 6 bases at J; junction bases unmatched: 10. The length of the CDR3 is 14 residues. From germline, CDR1 is MNHEY and CDR2 SVGAGI. The chain's CDR3 is CATGQGIAGQPQHF. The DNA for the CDR3 is TGTGCCACCGGACAGGGGATTGCCGGTCAGCCCCAGCATTTT.